One and the same sample provided the 26 T cell receptor beta chains below, sequenced in a study of control samples from healthy donors and cancer patients. The method was immunoSEQ multiplex PCR; TCRdb's version includes in-frame clones alone and lacks a portion of them. Of more than 95,000 clones in the sample, around 89% were seen once. Source material: PBMCs. The receptor set was obtained from a man in his sixties with lung cancer.

The V and J genes are TRBV14 and TRBJ1-2, with unresolved D. The ends were cut back, 3 bases at V and 5 bases at J, with 10 bases in the middle. The CDR3 is made up of 13 amino acids. Germline CDR1 is SGHDN and CDR2 is FVKESK. In DNA, the CDR3 is TGTGCCAGCAGCCATGGAGCCCTATATGGCTACACCTTC. Amino acids: CASSHGALYGYTF.

V and J are TRBV7-3 and TRBJ1-6; a possible D gene is TRBD1 (5 bases). Trimming removed 2 bases at V and 5 bases at J, with 13 bases between. The CDR3 extends over 16 amino acids. In germline, CDR1 is SGHTA, CDR2 FQGTGA. The CDR3 is CASSLYPRENNSPLHF. CDR3 DNA sequence: TGTGCCAGCAGCTTATATCCCAGGGAAAATAATTCACCCCTCCACTTT.

The gene calls are TRBV9 and TRBJ2-5, with D unresolved. The V end lost 2 bases, the J end lost 2 bases, and 10 bases lay between the germline ends. CDR1 is SGDLS and CDR2 is YYNGEE in the germline V gene. The CDR3 covers 14 residues. The CDR3 protein is CASSVSPAQETQYF. The CDR3 DNA reads as TGTGCCAGCAGCGTGAGTCCAGCGCAAGAGACCCAGTACTTC.

The chain employs TRBV6-5 and TRBJ1-2, with D hard to call. Germline CDR1 reads MNHEY; CDR2 reads SVGAGI. The CDR3 sequence is 13 residues long. Deletions cut 2 bases from V and 6 bases from J, with 10 bases between. The DNA of the CDR3 is TGTGCCAGCAGTTACCAAAAAGGAGATGGCTACACCTTC. Translating gives CASSYQKGDGYTF.

This clone was observed a single time. V is TRBV6-6 and J is TRBJ2-6; D is ambiguous. Germline V lookup: CDR1 MNHNY, CDR2 SVGAGI (reference sequence). The ends were cut back, 7 bases at V and 0 bases at J, with 10 bases in the middle. This CDR3 region has 15 residues. CDR3 region: CASIGYSSGANVLTF. The CDR3 DNA is TGTGCCAGCATAGGGTACAGCTCTGGGGCCAACGTCCTGACTTTC.

The chain combines TRBV9 with TRBJ2-5, with 8 bases matching TRBD1. Germline trimming cut 4 bases from V and 5 bases from J; bases unmatched to any gene: 7. The germline V gene encodes CDR1 SGDLS and CDR2 YYNGEE. There are 14 residues in the CDR3. The CDR3 coding sequence is TGTGCCAGCAGCCGACAGGGGAGTATGGAGACCCAGTACTTC. Its translation is CASSRQGSMETQYF.

This chain joins TRBV5-4 and TRBJ2-3; 10 bases line up with TRBD1. This CDR3 has 15 residues. V gave up 4 bases and J gave up 4 bases; unmatched junction bases: 6. Germline V CDR1 and CDR2: SGHNT, YYREEE (reference sequence). The CDR3 sequence is CASSQGQGFSDTQYF. As DNA, the CDR3 is TGTGCCAGCAGCCAGGGACAGGGGTTCTCAGATACGCAGTATTTT.

V is TRBV3-1 (or the pseudogene TRBV3-2) and J is TRBJ2-7; 7 positions match TRBD1. Germline CDR1 reads LGHDT; CDR2 reads YNNKEL (reference sequence). The CDR3 has 15 residues. V shed 1 base, J shed 4 bases, and the junction held 7 bases outside the gene matches. The CDR3 nucleotides are TGTGCCAGCAGCCAAGTGAGACAGGGCCAGTACGAGCAGTACGTC. Its protein is CASSQVRQGQYEQYV.

The chain recombines TRBV12-3 or TRBV12-4 with TRBJ1-4; D is unclear. This CDR3 region has 12 residues. The germline V and J ends were trimmed by 3 bases and 11 bases, with 10 bases remaining between them. CDR3 nucleotide sequence: TGTGCCAGCAGTTTGGAAGGGCCTAAACTGTTTTTT. The encoded protein is CASSLEGPKLFF.

The chain couples TRBV30 to TRBJ1-2, with D perhaps matching TRBD1 (5 bases). This CDR3 has 11 residues. The germline CDR1 and CDR2 sequences are GTSNPN and SVGIG (reference sequence). The V gene lost 3 bases and the J gene lost 7 bases, with 9 bases spanning the gap. The CDR3 DNA reads as TGTGCCTGGAGGGGAGGGGCTGGCTACACCTTC. Encoded protein: CAWRGGAGYTF.

V usage is TRBV29-1 and J usage is TRBJ1-2; perhaps TRBD1 as D (5 bases). Trimming left V 4 bases short and J 2 bases short, with 11 bases between. The CDR3 loop spans 13 amino acids. From germline, CDR1 is SQVTM and CDR2 ANQGSEA. This chain's CDR3 is CSVVDSLNYGYTF. The CDR3, as DNA: TGCAGCGTTGTCGACAGCCTAAACTATGGCTACACCTTC. Combining the CDR3 with reference TRBV29-1 and TRBJ1-2 gives the whole variable domain SAVISQKPSRDICQRGTSLTIQCQVDSQVTMMFWYRQQPGQSLTLIATANQGSEATYESGFVIDKFPISRPNLTFSTLTVSNMSPEDSSIYLCSVVDSLNYGYTFGSGTRLTVV.

A single count supports this clone. The chain has TRBV5-1 and TRBJ1-1; TRBD1 is a possible D gene (5 bases). The CDR3 length is 14 residues. Germline-derived CDR1 and CDR2 are SGHRS and YFSETQ. The ends were cut back, 4 bases at V and 0 bases at J, with 10 bases in the middle. As DNA, the CDR3 is TGCGCCAGCAGCCAAGGGACTGTGAACACTGAAGCTTTCTTT. It translates to CASSQGTVNTEAFF.

The V and J genes are TRBV7-9 and TRBJ2-3; 7 positions match TRBD1. Trimming took 7 bases from V and 4 from J; bases not matched to a gene: 8. The CDR3 length is 14 residues. CDR1 is SEHNR and CDR2 is FQNEAQ in the germline V gene (reference sequence). The CDR3 DNA reads as TGTGCCAGCACCACCGACAGGGAATCAGATACGCAGTATTTT. Amino acids: CASTTDRESDTQYF.

This clone came up once. The chain joins TRBV6-5 to TRBJ2-1; TRBD2 aligns across 11 bases. This CDR3 is built from 15 residues. Germline lookup yields CDR1 MNHEY and CDR2 SVGAGI. V lost 6 bases, J lost 7 bases, and 8 bases stayed unmatched. The CDR3 nucleotides read TGTGCCAGCAGCCAACTAGCGGGAGCTCTTAATGAGCAGTTCTTC. Translated: CASSQLAGALNEQFF.

This clone was seen only a few times. The chain couples TRBV7-2 to TRBJ1-5, with D unclear. The CDR3 covers 15 residues. The V and J ends lost 0 bases and 0 bases respectively, with 6 bases between them. In germline, CDR1 is SGHTA, CDR2 FQGNSA. The CDR3 sequence: CASSLASYSNQPQHF. In DNA, the CDR3 is TGTGCCAGCAGCTTAGCATCCTATAGCAATCAGCCCCAGCATTTT.

The chain is built from TRBV7-9 and TRBJ1-2, with D possibly matching TRBD1 (6 bases). Germline V gene sequence: CDR1 SEHNR, CDR2 FQNEAQ (reference sequence). V was clipped by 10 bases and J by 0 bases, with 15 bases between them. This CDR3 region has 14 residues. This CDR3 is CATPGQSPNYGYTF. In DNA, the CDR3 is TGTGCCACCCCCGGACAGTCGCCTAACTATGGCTACACCTTC.

The V call is TRBV4-1, the J call TRBJ1-1; TRBD1 matches 9 bases. CDR3 length: 16 residues. Trimming at V came to 4 bases and at J to 1 base, leaving 7 bases not matched to a gene. Germline V gene sequence: CDR1 MGHRA, CDR2 YSYEKL. As DNA, the CDR3 is TGCGCCAGCAGCCTCGGTCCGGGACAGGGGAACACTGAAGCTTTCTTT. Amino acids: CASSLGPGQGNTEAFF.

V usage is TRBV11-3 and J usage is TRBJ2-7; D is tentatively TRBD1 or TRBD2 (5 bases each). This CDR3 has 15 amino acids. V shed 5 bases and J shed 2 bases, with 16 bases lying between them. Germline V CDR1 and CDR2: SGHNT, YENEEA. DNA of the CDR3: TGTGCCAGCAGCCCGGGGCCTGCCTCCCCCTACGAGCAGTACTTC. Its translation is CASSPGPASPYEQYF.

This clone is a singleton in its sample. The chain employs TRBV6-1 and TRBJ2-7; TRBD1 matches 10 bases. Per the germline V gene, CDR1 is MNHNS and CDR2 is SASEGT. V lost 3 bases, J lost 5 bases, and 7 bases stayed unmatched. CDR3 size: 15 residues. The CDR3 coding sequence is TGTGCCAGCAGTGACCGACAGGGGGCAATCGACGAGCAGTACGTC. It specifies CASSDRQGAIDEQYV.

The genes are TRBV9 and TRBJ2-3, with D possibly matching TRBD2 (7 bases). The CDR3 is made up of 14 amino acids. Germline CDR1 reads SGDLS; CDR2 reads YYNGEE. Trimming pared 3 bases from V and 4 bases from J, leaving 12 bases between. In DNA form, the CDR3 reads TGTGCCAGCAGCGCGAGGGGGGGCCCAGATACGCAGTATTTT. Amino acid sequence: CASSARGGPDTQYF. Full variable domain (outside the CDR3, taken from reference TRBV9 and TRBJ2-3): DSGVTQTPKHLITATGQRVTLRCSPRSGDLSVYWYQQSLDQGLQFLIQYYNGEERAKGNILERFSAQQFPDLHSELNLSSLELGDSALYFCASSARGGPDTQYFGPGTRLTVL.

This chain connects TRBV2 to TRBJ2-2; 8 bases are a match to TRBD2. The CDR3 is 13 amino acids. Germline V gene lookup returns CDR1 SNHLY and CDR2 FYNNEI. Trimming at V came to 6 bases and at J to 6 bases, leaving 3 bases not matched to a gene. The CDR3 DNA follows: TGTGCCAGCAGCCGGACTAGCCCCGGGGAGCTGTTTTTT. It yields the protein CASSRTSPGELFF.

The CDR3 sequence is CASSLRVANTGELFF. DNA of the CDR3: TGTGCCAGCAGCTTAAGGGTGGCGAACACCGGGGAGCTGTTTTTT. J is TRBJ2-2 and V is TRBV11-3; D not resolved. The CDR3 loop spans 15 amino acids. Trimming cost V 2 bases and J 0 bases, with 7 bases left between them. Germline CDR1 is SGHNT and CDR2 is YENEEA.

The J gene is TRBJ1-4, the V gene TRBV5-5; no definite D call. CDR3 length: 16 amino acids. Germline CDR1 SGHKS, CDR2 YYEKEE (reference sequence). Deletions cut 2 bases from V and 7 bases from J, with 18 bases between. The chain's CDR3 is CASSLSGPAAGEKLFF. The DNA of the CDR3 is TGTGCCAGCAGCTTAAGTGGCCCAGCGGCCGGTGAAAAACTGTTTTTT.

The J gene is TRBJ1-5, the V gene TRBV7-9; D gene unclear. Trimming pared 8 bases from V and 7 bases from J, leaving 15 bases between. Germline lookup yields CDR1 SEHNR and CDR2 FQNEAQ (reference sequence). The CDR3 consists of 13 residues. Here the CDR3 reads CASGELTVQPQHF. DNA for the CDR3: TGTGCCAGCGGGGAACTAACGGTACAGCCCCAGCATTTT.

This chain joins TRBV6-5 and TRBJ1-4; D possibly corresponds to TRBD1 (6 bases). The V end was cut by 10 bases, the J end by 5 bases, with 20 bases between. Germline-derived CDR1 and CDR2 are MNHEY and SVGAGI. The length of the CDR3 is 15 residues. The chain's CDR3 is CATRGSGKRNEKLFF. The CDR3 DNA follows: TGTGCCACCAGGGGATCCGGGAAACGAAATGAAAAACTGTTTTTT.

The V gene is TRBV9, the J gene TRBJ2-1; D is unclear. The CDR3 is 14 amino acids. The germline gives CDR1 SGDLS, CDR2 YYNGEE. V gave up 3 bases and J gave up 7 bases, with 14 bases separating them. The chain's CDR3 is CASSALPRENEQFF. In DNA form, the CDR3 reads TGTGCCAGCAGCGCGCTTCCGAGAGAGAATGAGCAGTTCTTC.